Sequencing of this TCR beta chain was carried out in a study of cytomegalovirus exposure and HLA in healthy donors. Study outcomes and limitations: There were a few CMV-associated chains whose specificity for CMV antigens was confirmed in vitro.

In regard to this clone: Its antigen remains unidentified.

J was trimmed by 4 bases and V by 4 bases; bases with no gene match: 13. The V gene's germline CDR1 is SGHAT and CDR2 FQNNGV. This CDR3 spans 17 amino acids. PCR employed 60 Vbeta and 13 Jbeta primers. Sequenced by immunoSEQ multiplex PCR; TCRdb stores in-frame clones only, minus some. The sample consists of some 150,000 clones, about 80% of them appearing once. This chain joins TRBV11-2 and TRBJ1-2; 9 bases are shared with TRBD1. This clonotype was sampled from a man aged 35 to 55 in good health and CMV-seronegative. The sequenced sample was PBMCs. In DNA form, the CDR3 reads TGTGCCAGCAGCTCCCCCACAGGGGGCGCGTTATTCTATGGCTACACCTTC. Translated: CASSSPTGGALFYGYTF.